Here is one T cell receptor (beta chain) with its context. Its specificity is not known. This sample stems from a study of blood T cells in healthy people across ages. Findings and caveats of the study: With unsorted PBMCs, a conclusive comparison of naive versus antigen-experienced cells was not possible.

Alongside a J-beta primer mix, a sample-barcoded 5' primer served in a second PCR lasting roughly 7 to 11 cycles. TCRdb recomputed calls from the 5' RACE reads with MiXCR, one row per CDR3 protein. This table holds some 1,000,000 distinct CDR3 sequences, 20% to 25% found once. This sample was also put to use in a study of T cells of mothers and their children.

This sequence originates from a girl aged 2-10 years in good health. Sample: blood.

The DNA of the CDR3 is TGTGCCAGAAGCCAGCGGGGGGGCCCAGATACGCAGTATTTT. Its protein is CARSQRGGPDTQYF. The chain combines TRBV12-3 or TRBV12-4 with TRBJ2-3; 10 bases are a match to TRBD2. The CDR3 spans 14 residues. The ends lost 9 bases at V and 4 bases at J; junction bases unmatched: 7.